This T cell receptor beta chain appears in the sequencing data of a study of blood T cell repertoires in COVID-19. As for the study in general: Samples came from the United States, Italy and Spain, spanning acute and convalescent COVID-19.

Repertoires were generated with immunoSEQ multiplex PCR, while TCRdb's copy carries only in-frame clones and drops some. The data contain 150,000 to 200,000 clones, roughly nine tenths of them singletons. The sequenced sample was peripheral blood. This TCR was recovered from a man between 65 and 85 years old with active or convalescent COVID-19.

The CDR3 DNA reads as TGCGCCAGCAGCTTGGGGCAGGGGTACACTGAAGCTTTCTTT. It yields the protein CASSLGQGYTEAFF. The chain is built from TRBV5-1 and TRBJ1-1, with a weak D call TRBD1 (6 bases). Trimming stripped 0 bases from V and 3 bases from J, with 9 bases between. Germline V gene sequence: CDR1 SGHRS, CDR2 YFSETQ. CDR3 length equals 14 residues.